Shown below are 24 T cell receptor beta chains from a single sample sequenced in a study of CD8 T cells in ankylosing spondylitis. TCRdb ran MiXCR on the 5' RACE reads and lists one entry per CDR3 protein. The data hold 200,000 to 300,000 distinct CDR3 sequences, with roughly 10% observed a single time. Sequencing was carried out using blood, either unsorted or a sorted T cell fraction (not recorded which). Source of these receptors: a male donor with ankylosing spondylitis or in good health (not recorded which).

This clonotype has ten or more counts. The chain joins TRBV2 to TRBJ2-3, with D unclear. Trimming took off 0 bases at V and 0 bases at J, with 10 bases between the two ends. This CDR3 comprises 16 residues. Germline V gene data show CDR1 as SNHLY and CDR2 as FYNNEI. CDR3 amino acids: CASSEAGIPSTDTQYF. DNA of the CDR3: TGTGCCAGCAGTGAAGCTGGGATTCCTAGCACAGATACGCAGTATTTT. The whole variable domain, remainder taken from reference TRBV2 and TRBJ2-3, is EPEVTQTPSHQVTQMGQEVILRCVPISNHLYFYWYRQILGQKVEFLVSFYNNEISEKSEIFDDQFSVERPDGSNFTLKIRSTKLEDSAMYFCASSEAGIPSTDTQYFGPGTRLTVL.

This clonotype has only a few counts. This rearrangement joins TRBV20-1 to TRBJ2-3, with 7 positions matching TRBD2. The germline V gene has CDR1 DFQATT and CDR2 SNEGSKA (reference sequence). This CDR3 spans 14 amino acids. The ends lost 5 bases at V and 4 bases at J; junction bases unmatched: 9. This chain's CDR3 is CSAGGAGEPDTQYF. CDR3 sequence (DNA): TGCAGTGCTGGTGGGGCGGGGGAACCAGATACGCAGTATTTT.

This clonotype was observed at least ten times. The chain links TRBV5-1 to TRBJ1-1; 8 positions match TRBD1. The CDR3 has 15 amino acids. V dropped 2 bases and J dropped 3; count of bases not matched to a gene: 6. Per the germline V gene, CDR1 is SGHRS and CDR2 is YFSETQ. The CDR3 loop reads CASSFTGGKDTEAFF. The CDR3 DNA reads as TGCGCCAGCAGCTTCACAGGGGGAAAAGACACTGAAGCTTTCTTT.

In its sample, this clonotype was seen many times. The chain joins TRBV25-1 to TRBJ2-7, with D tentatively TRBD1 (6 bases). Germline V gene sequence: CDR1 MGHDK, CDR2 SYGVNS. This CDR3 has 17 amino acids. V was pared by 5 bases and J by 2 bases, with 22 bases between. The CDR3 DNA follows: TGTGCCAGCAGTCCCCATGGGGGCGGGCCCTTCACCTACGAGCAGTACTTC. Protein product: CASSPHGGGPFTYEQYF.

V usage is TRBV20-1 and J usage is TRBJ2-7, with 8 positions matching TRBD2. The CDR3 totals 17 residues. V dropped 0 bases and J dropped 0; count of bases not matched to a gene: 10. CDR1 and CDR2 (germline): DFQATT, SNEGSKA (reference sequence). CDR3 protein: CSARDSASGSDSYEQYF. The CDR3, as DNA: TGCAGTGCTAGAGATTCGGCTAGCGGGTCTGACTCCTACGAGCAGTACTTC.

The rearrangement joins TRBV21-1 to TRBJ2-3; the table's D call of TRBD1 was not tested on the DNA. TRBV21-1 is deemed a pseudogene. This CDR3 contains 18 residues. The CDR3 sequence is CASIPEKTYCEDTDTQYF. The CDR3, as DNA: TGTGCCAGCATTCCCGAGAAAACGTACTGCGAGGACACAGATACGCAGTATTTT.

There are many counts of this clonotype. The rearrangement links TRBV12-3 or TRBV12-4 to TRBJ1-4; D gene uncertain. V lost 5 bases and J 4 bases, leaving 11 bases between the germline ends. The CDR3 contains 14 residues. The DNA of the CDR3 is TGTGCCAGCAGTCCCGGACGGTATAATGAAAAACTGTTTTTT. It is translated as CASSPGRYNEKLFF.

This clonotype was seen many times. The V gene is TRBV6-5, the J gene TRBJ1-1; D unresolved. The V end lost 1 base, the J end lost 6 bases, and 18 bases lay between the germline ends. In germline, CDR1 is MNHEY, CDR2 SVGAGI. The CDR3 is made up of 16 amino acids. The CDR3 DNA reads TGTGCCAGCAGTTACTGGGCCGGACCCCCAGTGGCTGAAGCTTTCTTT. It specifies CASSYWAGPPVAEAFF.

Of note for this clonotype: It may be a read error: a sequence one base away is much more abundant. The V call is TRBV6-1, the J call TRBJ2-2; D could derive from TRBD1 or TRBD2 (5 bases each). Germline V CDR1 and CDR2: MNHNS, SASEGT. The CDR3 extends over 13 amino acids. The CDR3 DNA reads TGTGCCAGCAGTGAGGCAGACACCGGGGCGCTGTTTTTT. It codes for CASSEADTGALFF.

This clonotype was detected many times. This chain joins TRBV10-3 and TRBJ2-7, with 9 bases that match TRBD2. V lost 3 bases, J lost 6 bases, and 3 bases stayed unmatched. CDR3 length: 13 residues. Per the germline V gene, CDR1 is ENHRY and CDR2 is SYGVKD. The CDR3 region is CAISDTAGGEQYF. In nucleotides, the CDR3 is TGTGCCATCAGTGATACAGCGGGGGGCGAGCAGTACTTC.

This clonotype was observed at least ten times. The chain combines TRBV3-1 with TRBJ2-7, with a tentative D call TRBD1 (5 bases). This CDR3 region has 11 residues. The germline V and J ends were trimmed by 1 base and 7 bases, with 5 bases remaining between them. CDR1 and CDR2 from the germline V gene are LGHDT and YNNKEL (reference sequence). The CDR3 coding sequence is TGTGCCAGCAGCCAAGGGACAGAGCAGTACTTC. It translates to CASSQGTEQYF.

CDR3 in amino acids: CASSKNSPNQPQHF. CDR3 DNA: TGTGCCAGCAGCAAAAACAGTCCCAATCAGCCCCAGCATTTT. This sequence joins TRBV7-2 and TRBJ1-5; D is ambiguous. Germline CDR1 and CDR2: SGHTA and FQGNSA. V was trimmed by 5 bases and J by 3 bases, leaving 11 bases between them. This CDR3 region has 14 residues. Complete variable domain (other parts from reference TRBV7-2 and TRBJ1-5): GAGVSQSPSNKVTEKGKDVELRCDPISGHTALYWYRQSLGQGLEFLIYFQGNSAPDKSGLPSDRFSAERTGGSVSTLTIQRTQQEDSAVYLCASSKNSPNQPQHFGDGTRLSIL.

This clonotype was seen ten or more times. This chain connects TRBV20-1 to TRBJ2-3, with D perhaps being TRBD1 or TRBD2 (5 bases each). The CDR3 is 15 residues long. V shed 1 base and J shed 5 bases, with 16 bases lying between them. The V gene's germline CDR1 is DFQATT and CDR2 SNEGSKA (reference sequence). The CDR3 sequence: CSARGTPGSGDTQYF. The CDR3 bases are TGCAGTGCTAGAGGGACTCCAGGGTCCGGAGATACGCAGTATTTT.

In this sample, this clonotype turned up many times. The J gene is TRBJ2-2, the V gene TRBV24-1; TRBD1 or TRBD2 may be the D gene (5 bases each). CDR1 is KGHDR, CDR2 SFDVKD, per germline. V shed 5 bases and J shed 3 bases, with 9 bases lying between them. The CDR3 covers 14 residues. CDR3: CATSVGRDTGELFF. CDR3 sequence (DNA): TGTGCCACCAGTGTGGGACGGGACACCGGGGAGCTGTTTTTT.

This clonotype was observed many times. V is TRBV5-1 and J is TRBJ1-6; possibly TRBD1 for D (5 bases). Germline loops: CDR1 SGHRS, CDR2 YFSETQ. Trimming took off 3 bases at V and 7 bases at J, with 11 bases between the two ends. The CDR3 sequence is 14 residues long. CDR3 protein: CASSSQGTNSPLHF. The CDR3 DNA is TGCGCCAGCAGCTCCCAGGGTACCAATTCACCCCTCCACTTT.

This clonotype was seen many times. The gene calls are TRBV20-1 and TRBJ2-4; a weak D match, TRBD2 (6 bases). The CDR3 consists of 13 residues. V was clipped by 3 bases and J by 7 bases, with 13 bases between them. Germline V lookup: CDR1 DFQATT, CDR2 SNEGSKA (reference sequence). In DNA, the CDR3 is TGCAGTGCTAGCTCAACGGGAGCGAACATTCAGTACTTC. This sequence encodes CSASSTGANIQYF.

This chain joins TRBV12-3 or TRBV12-4 and TRBJ2-3, with D perhaps TRBD1 (6 bases). V gave up 6 bases and J gave up 2 bases, with 12 bases separating them. This CDR3 is built from 14 residues. Here the CDR3 DNA reads TGTGCCAGCAGCCAACAGGGACCCACAGATACGCAGTATTTT. This sequence encodes CASSQQGPTDTQYF.

This clonotype was counted at least ten times. The gene calls are TRBV20-1 and TRBJ2-7, with no clear D. Trimming cost V 5 bases and J 0 bases, with 14 bases left between them. The CDR3 runs 14 residues. The germline V gene encodes CDR1 DFQATT and CDR2 SNEGSKA (reference sequence). The CDR3 DNA follows: TGCAGTGCTTTCAGTACTCCCCACTCCTACGAGCAGTACTTC. Its translation: CSAFSTPHSYEQYF.

This clonotype was seen at least ten times. The CDR3 here is CASSLASRTRGEQYF. The CDR3 DNA reads as TGCGCCAGCAGCTTGGCATCTCGGACCAGGGGTGAGCAGTACTTC. The rearrangement uses TRBV5-1 and TRBJ2-7, with D possibly being TRBD1 (6 bases). The CDR3 spans 15 residues. CDR1 is SGHRS and CDR2 is YFSETQ in the germline V gene. With 0 bases removed from V and 7 bases from J, the gap between germline ends came to 17 bases.

The chain joins TRBV7-9 to TRBJ2-1; perhaps TRBD2 as D (5 bases). CDR1 is SEHNR, CDR2 FQNEAQ, per germline (reference sequence). CDR3 length: 15 residues. V was pared by 4 bases and J by 5 bases, with 15 bases between. This CDR3 is CASSSPGGRNNEQFF. The CDR3 region has the DNA TGTGCCAGCAGCTCCCCAGGTGGGAGAAACAATGAGCAGTTCTTC.

The rearrangement joins TRBV12-3 or TRBV12-4 to TRBJ2-1; possibly TRBD2 for D (6 bases). Trimming stripped 6 bases from V and 7 bases from J, with 19 bases between. This CDR3 comprises 15 residues. The CDR3 loop reads CASRLGTGVGNEQFF. For the CDR3, the DNA is TGTGCCAGCAGACTCGGTACGGGAGTGGGGAATGAGCAGTTCTTC.

There are many counts of this clonotype. The chain carries TRBV20-1 and TRBJ2-7, with D perhaps TRBD2 (7 bases). The V end lost 1 base, the J end lost 1 base, and 20 bases lay between the germline ends. CDR1 is DFQATT, CDR2 SNEGSKA, per germline (reference sequence). The CDR3 runs to 17 residues. CDR3 sequence: CSARALTGGSASYEQYF. Written as DNA, the CDR3 is TGCAGTGCTAGAGCGCTGACGGGGGGCTCCGCTTCCTACGAGCAGTACTTC.

This clonotype was counted ten times or more. The chain is built from TRBV9 and TRBJ2-5; D gene unclear. The CDR3 spans 13 residues. V gave up 2 bases and J gave up 0 bases, with 5 bases separating them. The germline V gene has CDR1 SGDLS and CDR2 YYNGEE. CDR3 DNA: TGTGCCAGCAGCGTCTCAAACCAAGAGACCCAGTACTTC. Translated: CASSVSNQETQYF.

This clonotype was picked up many times. The chain employs TRBV20-1 and TRBJ2-5; weak D call: TRBD2 (5 bases). The CDR3 spans 14 residues. In germline, CDR1 is DFQATT, CDR2 SNEGSKA (reference sequence). Trimming pared 6 bases from V and 2 bases from J, leaving 16 bases between. The CDR3 nucleotides read TGCAGTGCCCCCACGGGGTCAGATCAAGAGACCCAGTACTTC. Translated, it gives CSAPTGSDQETQYF.